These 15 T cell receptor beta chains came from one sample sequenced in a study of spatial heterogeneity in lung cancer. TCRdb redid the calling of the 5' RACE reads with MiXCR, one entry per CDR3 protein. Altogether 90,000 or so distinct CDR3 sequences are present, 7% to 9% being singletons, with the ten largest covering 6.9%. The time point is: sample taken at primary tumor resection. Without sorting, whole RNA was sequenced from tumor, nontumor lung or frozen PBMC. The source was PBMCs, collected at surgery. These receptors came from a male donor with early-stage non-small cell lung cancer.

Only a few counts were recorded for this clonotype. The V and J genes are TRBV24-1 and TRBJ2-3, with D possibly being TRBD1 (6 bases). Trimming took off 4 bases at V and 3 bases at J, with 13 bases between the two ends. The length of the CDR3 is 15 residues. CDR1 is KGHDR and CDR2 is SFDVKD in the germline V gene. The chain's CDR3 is CATSDPTGITDTQYF. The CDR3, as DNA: TGTGCCACCAGTGACCCCACAGGGATAACAGATACGCAGTATTTT.

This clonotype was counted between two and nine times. In nucleotides, the CDR3 is TGTGCCAGCTTACTTAGCGGGGGGATTAACACCGGGGAGCTGTTTTTT. This sequence encodes CASLLSGGINTGELFF. The V call is TRBV7-2, the J call TRBJ2-2; 10 bases agree with TRBD2. The CDR3 length is 16 residues. After removal of 8 bases from V and 2 bases from J, the junction contained 8 bases not matched to a gene. Germline CDR1 and CDR2: SGHTA and FQGNSA.

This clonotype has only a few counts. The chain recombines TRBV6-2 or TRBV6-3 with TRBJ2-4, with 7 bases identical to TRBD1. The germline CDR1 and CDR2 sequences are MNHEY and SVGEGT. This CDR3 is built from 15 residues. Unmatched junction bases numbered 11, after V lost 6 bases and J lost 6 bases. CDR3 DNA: TGTGCCAGCAGCTTCGACAGGGAAGGCCTAAACATTCAGTACTTC. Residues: CASSFDREGLNIQYF.

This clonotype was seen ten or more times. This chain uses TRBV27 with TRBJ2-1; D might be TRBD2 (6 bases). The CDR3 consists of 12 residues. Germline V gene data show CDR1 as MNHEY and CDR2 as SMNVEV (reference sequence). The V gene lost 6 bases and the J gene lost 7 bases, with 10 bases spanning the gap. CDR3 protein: CASSLGGNEQFF. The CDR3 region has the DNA TGTGCCAGCAGCCTCGGGGGAAATGAGCAGTTCTTC.

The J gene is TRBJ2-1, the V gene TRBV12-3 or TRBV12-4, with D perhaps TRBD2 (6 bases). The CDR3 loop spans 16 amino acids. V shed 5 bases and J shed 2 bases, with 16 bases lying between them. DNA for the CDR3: TGTGCCAGCAGTCCCCCAGCGGGTCGGGCCTACAATGAGCAGTTCTTC. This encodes CASSPPAGRAYNEQFF.

The CDR3 coding sequence is TGCGCCAGCAGCCAAGTGGGTTTGGGGAATACGCAGTATTTT. Amino acids: CASSQVGLGNTQYF. This rearrangement joins TRBV4-1 to TRBJ2-3; D ambiguous. The V end was cut by 1 base, the J end by 7 bases, with 12 bases between. The CDR3 runs 14 residues. Germline CDR1 MGHRA, CDR2 YSYEKL.

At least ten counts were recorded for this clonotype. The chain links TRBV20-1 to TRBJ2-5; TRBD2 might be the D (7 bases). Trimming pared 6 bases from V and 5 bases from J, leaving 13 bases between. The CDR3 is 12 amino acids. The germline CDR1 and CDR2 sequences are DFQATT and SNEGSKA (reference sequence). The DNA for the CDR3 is TGCAGTGCACCCCCGGGGGGCGAGACCCAGTACTTC. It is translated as CSAPPGGETQYF.

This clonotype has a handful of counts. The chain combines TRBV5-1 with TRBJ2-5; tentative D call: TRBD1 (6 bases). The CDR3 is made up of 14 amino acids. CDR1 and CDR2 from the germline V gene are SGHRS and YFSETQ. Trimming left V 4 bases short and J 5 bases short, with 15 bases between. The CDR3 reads CASSQGPPPETQYF. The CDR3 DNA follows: TGCGCCAGCAGCCAGGGGCCCCCACCGGAGACCCAGTACTTC.

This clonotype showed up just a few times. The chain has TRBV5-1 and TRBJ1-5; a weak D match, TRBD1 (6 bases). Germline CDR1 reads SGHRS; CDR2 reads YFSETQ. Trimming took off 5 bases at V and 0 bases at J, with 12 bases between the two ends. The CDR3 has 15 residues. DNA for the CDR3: TGCGCCAGCAGGCGGGACACAAATAGCAATCAGCCCCAGCATTTT. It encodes CASRRDTNSNQPQHF.

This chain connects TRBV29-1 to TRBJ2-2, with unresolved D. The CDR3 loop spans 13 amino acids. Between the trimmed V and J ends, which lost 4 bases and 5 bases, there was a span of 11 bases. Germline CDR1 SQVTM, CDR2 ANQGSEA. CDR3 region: CSVGSRKTGELFF. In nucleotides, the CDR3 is TGCAGCGTTGGATCCAGGAAAACCGGGGAGCTGTTTTTT.

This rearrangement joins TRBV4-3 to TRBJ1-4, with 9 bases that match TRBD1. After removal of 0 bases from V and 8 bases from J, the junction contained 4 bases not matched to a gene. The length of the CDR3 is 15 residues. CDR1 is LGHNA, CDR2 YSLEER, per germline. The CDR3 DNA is TGCGCCAGCAGCCAAGAAGGGACAGGGAGGGAAAAACTGTTTTTT. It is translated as CASSQEGTGREKLFF.

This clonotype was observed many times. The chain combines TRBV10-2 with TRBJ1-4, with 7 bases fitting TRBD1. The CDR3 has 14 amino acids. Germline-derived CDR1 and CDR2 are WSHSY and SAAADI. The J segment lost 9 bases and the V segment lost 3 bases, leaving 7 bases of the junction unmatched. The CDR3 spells CASSETGEAQKLFF. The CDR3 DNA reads TGCGCCAGCAGTGAAACAGGGGAAGCTCAAAAACTGTTTTTT.

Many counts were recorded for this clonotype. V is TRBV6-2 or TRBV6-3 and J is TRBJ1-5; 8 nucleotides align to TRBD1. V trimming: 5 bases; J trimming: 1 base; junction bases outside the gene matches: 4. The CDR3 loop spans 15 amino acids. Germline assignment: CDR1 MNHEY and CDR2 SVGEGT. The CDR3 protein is CASSPQGASNQPQHF. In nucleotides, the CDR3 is TGTGCCAGCAGTCCTCAGGGGGCAAGCAATCAGCCCCAGCATTTT.

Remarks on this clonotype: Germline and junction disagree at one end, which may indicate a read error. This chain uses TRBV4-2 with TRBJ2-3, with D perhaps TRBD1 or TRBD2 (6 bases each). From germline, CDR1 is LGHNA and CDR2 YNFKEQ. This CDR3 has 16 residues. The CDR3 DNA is TGTGCCAGAAGCCAAGGAAGGGGGGCACTCGGTGATACGCAGTATTTT. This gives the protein CARSQGRGALGDTQYF.

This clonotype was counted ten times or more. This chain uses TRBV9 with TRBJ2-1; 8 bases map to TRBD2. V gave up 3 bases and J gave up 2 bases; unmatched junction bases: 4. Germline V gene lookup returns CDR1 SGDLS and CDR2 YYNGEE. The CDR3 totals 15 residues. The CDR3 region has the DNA TGTGCCAGCAGCGAAGCGGGAGTCCCCTACAATGAGCAGTTCTTC. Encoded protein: CASSEAGVPYNEQFF.